This is a list of T cell receptor beta chains from one sample in a study of blood T cell repertoires in COVID-19. Data came from immunoSEQ multiplex PCR; TCRdb stores just in-frame clones and leaves some out. Of 350,000 or so clones detected, around 88% appear once; the ten largest clones hold 1.5% to 2%. The sequencing sample was made of peripheral blood. These receptors all come from a woman aged 25 to 45 with COVID-19, enrolled during active disease. The CDR3 runs from the conserved cysteine through the conserved F or W. Each record gives: V gene, clone size, CDR3 length, D gene, J gene, CDR3 DNA, CDR3 protein. The D gene is left open where the match is weak. The size of a clone is reported for some rows only, either as once, few or many, or as a class for expanded clones.

TRBV7-3	once	16	TRBD2	TRBJ2-2	TGTGCCAGCAGCCGACTAGCGGGCTCGGGCACCGGGGAGCTGTTTTTT	CASSRLAGSGTGELFF
TRBV5-8	once	19	TRBD1	TRBJ2-6	TGTGCCAGCAGCTTGTCCCAGGGGGCGCGGGCCATTGGCGCCAACGTCCTGACTTTC	CASSLSQGARAIGANVLTF
TRBV6-4	NA	15	TRBD2	TRBJ2-2	TGTGCCAGCAGTGCTAGCGGGGGTACCACCGGGGAGCTGTTTTTT	CASSASGGTTGELFF
TRBV27	NA	16	TRBD2	TRBJ2-7	TGTGCCAGCAGTTTATCCGGACTAGCGGGAGCATACGAGCAGTACTTC	CASSLSGLAGAYEQYF
TRBV5-1	NA	12	NA	TRBJ2-7	TGCGCCAGCAGCTTGCAGCGAGACGAGCAGTACTTC	CASSLQRDEQYF
TRBV11-2	once	14	NA	TRBJ2-1	TGTGCCAGCAGCTTAGCCCCCGCCGGGAATGAGCAGTTCTTC	CASSLAPAGNEQFF
TRBV7-9	NA	15	NA	TRBJ2-5	TGTGCCAGCAGCTTAGGACAGGAGCCCCAAGAGACCCAGTACTTC	CASSLGQEPQETQYF
TRBV6-6	NA	12	NA	TRBJ1-1	TGTGCCAGCAGTTACTCGAGGACAGAAGCTTTCTTT	CASSYSRTEAFF
TRBV29-1	NA	13	TRBD1	TRBJ1-5	TGCAGCGTTCAACAGGGGGCAGGGGAGCCCCAGCATTTT	CSVQQGAGEPQHF
TRBV9	NA	15	TRBD1	TRBJ1-4	TGTGCCAGCAGCGTAGCTAACGGCAGGGGGGAAAAACTGTTTTTT	CASSVANGRGEKLFF
TRBV5-1	once	16	NA	TRBJ1-1	TGCGCCAGCAGCTTGGTCGTAGCGGGTGGGAACACTGAAGCTTTCTTT	CASSLVVAGGNTEAFF
TRBV2	NA	16	NA	TRBJ2-2	TGTGCCAGCAGTGAAAGGGGGCGGGGAGACACCGGGGAGCTGTTTTTT	CASSERGRGDTGELFF
TRBV28	NA	16	NA	TRBJ2-2	TGTGCCAGCAGTCCCACCGGAGGTAGCGACACCGGGGAGCTGTTTTTT	CASSPTGGSDTGELFF
TRBV10-2	few	13	NA	TRBJ1-1	TGCGCCAGCAGTGTGGGGCCGAACACTGAAGCTTTCTTT	CASSVGPNTEAFF
TRBV28	NA	13	NA	TRBJ1-2	TGTGCCAGCAGTATAACACAGGGCCGGGGCTACACCTTC	CASSITQGRGYTF
TRBV3-1/TRBV3-2	NA	16	TRBD1	TRBJ2-2	TGTGCCAGCAGCCAGTTGGGACAGGGAGGCACCGGGGAGCTGTTTTTT	CASSQLGQGGTGELFF
TRBV2	NA	14	NA	TRBJ2-5	TGTGCCAGCAGTGACAGGGGCCCCGCCACGGCCCAGTACTTC	CASSDRGPATAQYF
TRBV7-2	NA	17	TRBD2	TRBJ2-1	TGTGCCAGCAGCTTAGCGCTAAGAAGCGGGGGGTACAATGAGCAGTTCTTC	CASSLALRSGGYNEQFF
TRBV5-6	NA	13	NA	TRBJ1-2	TGTGCCAGCAGTCGCTACAGGACCTATGGCTACACCTTC	CASSRYRTYGYTF
TRBV7-9	NA	15	TRBD1	TRBJ1-6	TGTGCCAGCAGCCCCGGACAGGGAGGAGAATCACCCCTCCACTTT	CASSPGQGGESPLHF
TRBV12-3/TRBV12-4	NA	11	NA	TRBJ2-1	TGTGCCAGCAGACATGGGGCTGAGCAGTTCTTC	CASRHGAEQFF
TRBV3-1/TRBV3-2	NA	15	TRBD1	TRBJ1-2	TGTGCCAGCAGCCTTCCGGGACAGGAAAGTTCTGGCTACACCTTC	CASSLPGQESSGYTF
TRBV6-5	NA	16	TRBD2	TRBJ2-3	TGTGCCAGCAGTTACCAAGCGGGGTCTTCCACAGATACGCAGTATTTT	CASSYQAGSSTDTQYF
TRBV6-5	NA	16	NA	TRBJ1-3	TGTGCCAGCAGTTACGGAGGGGGGGGCCCCGGAAACACCATATATTTT	CASSYGGGGPGNTIYF
TRBV3-1/TRBV3-2	NA	15	NA	TRBJ1-3	TGTGCCAGCAGCCGGAGACTGGCCTCTGGAAACACCATATATTTT	CASSRRLASGNTIYF
TRBV25-1	NA	12	NA	TRBJ2-3	TGTGCCAGCAGTGTCGGGTCAGATACGCAGTATTTT	CASSVGSDTQYF
TRBV4-1	NA	16	TRBD1	TRBJ2-1	TGCGCCAGCAGCCAGTCCTCCCGGGACAGGGGTTATGAGCAGTTCTTC	CASSQSSRDRGYEQFF
TRBV6-5	NA	14	TRBD1	TRBJ1-6	TGTGCCAGCAGAGCCTGGGACAGCAATTCACCCCTCCACTTT	CASRAWDSNSPLHF
TRBV18	once	13	NA	TRBJ1-1	TGTGCCAGCTCACGAGGACAGCCCACTGAAGCTTTCTTT	CASSRGQPTEAFF
TRBV29-1	NA	15	NA	TRBJ2-2	TGCAGCGTTCTTATTAGAGGGTCGGGCACCGGGGAGCTGTTTTTT	CSVLIRGSGTGELFF
TRBV7-8	NA	14	NA	TRBJ1-1	TGTGCCAGCAGCTCGGGAGGGGAGAACACTGAAGCTTTCTTT	CASSSGGENTEAFF
TRBV7-2	NA	14	TRBD2	TRBJ2-5	TGTGCCAGCGCTAGCGGGGGATTTCAAGAGACCCAGTACTTC	CASASGGFQETQYF
TRBV30	NA	12	NA	TRBJ2-7	TGTGCCTTAAAGGGGCGGTCCTACGAGCAGTACTTC	CALKGRSYEQYF
TRBV28	NA	14	NA	TRBJ1-4	TGTGCCAGCAGTAGCAGCGCAACTAATGAAAAACTGTTTTTT	CASSSSATNEKLFF
TRBV2	NA	13	NA	TRBJ1-1	TGTGCCAGTCGAGGACAAATGAACACTGAAGCTTTCTTT	CASRGQMNTEAFF
TRBV30	NA	14	NA	TRBJ2-7	TGTGCCTGGAGTGTAACCGGGGAGGTGTACGAGCAGTACTTC	CAWSVTGEVYEQYF
TRBV27	NA	14	NA	TRBJ1-3	TGTGCCAGCAGTTTCGAACAGGTAGAAAACACCATATATTTT	CASSFEQVENTIYF
TRBV6-1	once	16	TRBD1	TRBJ2-7	TGTGCCAGCAGTGATGGCAGCTTTGGACAGGGGCAAAGAAAGTACTTC	CASSDGSFGQGQRKYF
TRBV11-2	NA	16	TRBD1	TRBJ1-1	TGTGCCAGCAGCGTTACGACAGGGATAGTGAACACTGAAGCTTTCTTT	CASSVTTGIVNTEAFF
TRBV5-1	NA	14	NA	TRBJ1-1	TGCGCCAGCAGTGATGGACCGGGGTTCACTGAAGCTTTCTTT	CASSDGPGFTEAFF
TRBV11-3	NA	14	NA	TRBJ1-3	TGTGCCAGCAGCCTACAGATCTCTGGAAACACCATATATTTT	CASSLQISGNTIYF
TRBV6-2/TRBV6-3	NA	14	TRBD1	TRBJ2-7	TGTGCCAGCAGTTTCGGACAGGGCAACTACGAGCAGTACTTC	CASSFGQGNYEQYF
TRBV7-2	NA	16	NA	TRBJ2-7	TGTGCCAGCAGCTTAGGGGCAGGGCAAAGATCCTACGAGCAGTACTTC	CASSLGAGQRSYEQYF
TRBV4-1	NA	18	TRBD1	TRBJ1-1	TGCGCCAGCAGCCAAGGAGGTGACAGGGAGCGCCTGAACACTGAAGCTTTCTTT	CASSQGGDRERLNTEAFF
TRBV6-8	NA	14	TRBD1	TRBJ1-1	TGTGCCAGCAGTCCGGGACAGGTGAACACTGAAGCTTTCTTT	CASSPGQVNTEAFF
TRBV6-5	NA	12	NA	TRBJ2-1	TGTGCCAGCAGTTTGCCCAGGGATGAGCAGTTCTTC	CASSLPRDEQFF
TRBV4-2	NA	15	TRBD1	TRBJ1-5	TGTGCCAGCAGCCAAGGGCGGGACAGAAATCAGCCCCAGCATTTT	CASSQGRDRNQPQHF
TRBV6-5	NA	14	TRBD1	TRBJ1-1	TGTGCCATACGGGACAGGCGAAATCACACTGAAGCTTTCTTT	CAIRDRRNHTEAFF
TRBV6-2/TRBV6-3	NA	13	NA	TRBJ2-7	TGTGCCAGCAGTTTCCACCGGGACACCGAGCAGTACTTC	CASSFHRDTEQYF
TRBV6-6	NA	15	NA	TRBJ1-1	TGTGCCAGCAGTTACTCGGGCCGAAGGAACAGCGGGGCTTTCTTT	CASSYSGRRNSGAFF